The text below deals with one TCR beta chain. Its cognate antigen is unknown. Other nucleotide sequences in the sample specify the same CDR3. Sequenced by immunoSEQ multiplex PCR; TCRdb stores in-frame clones only, minus some. The table shows about 250,000 clones, with 70% occurring only once. CDR1 and CDR2 (germline): SQVTM, ANQGSEA. CDR3 length: 11 residues. Between the trimmed V and J ends, which lost 4 bases and 3 bases, there was a span of 7 bases. This sample was included in a study of cytotoxic CD8 clonotypes in ibrutinib-treated CLL. On the study more broadly: Some 24 partial and 2 complete responses; at median approximately 70 months, roughly 14 remitted, 12 progressed. Response samples were drawn at a median of around 12 months of treatment, range 6 to 36.

Findings and caveats of the study: Clonality climbed at ibrutinib response, then dropped toward baseline at progression.

J is TRBJ2-7 and V is TRBV29-1; D might be TRBD1 or TRBD2, each matching 5 bases. The origin of this receptor is a human donor with chronic lymphocytic leukemia. The specimen was PBMCs, collected after 24 months of ibrutinib treatment. The CDR3, as DNA: TGCAGCGTTGGGGGGAGCTACGAGCAGTACTTC. Translating gives CSVGGSYEQYF.